The entry that follows covers one T cell receptor beta chain sequence. These data originate in a study of regulatory T cells in long-lasting Graves disease. Study information: Treatment with antithyroid drugs for over 5 years, together with positive TSH receptor antibodies, meant persistent Graves' disease.

Germline trimming cut 6 bases from V and 9 bases from J; bases unmatched to any gene: 17. The CDR3 runs 16 residues. Per the germline V gene, CDR1 is MDHEN and CDR2 is SYDVKM. Described time point: persistent/refractory GD, antithyroid drugs over 5 years with positive TRAb. The authors made the TCR library using RNA they extracted from PBMCs. Arm-PCR of CDR3 regions with iRepertoire HTBI primers generated TCR beta libraries. Each CDR3 protein gets one entry after TCRdb re-called the multiplex PCR reads with MiXCR. The repertoire consists of roughly 430,000 distinct CDR3 sequences, with roughly a fifth occurring once and the leading ten covering 14%.

This sample comprised peripheral blood mononuclear cells (PBMCs), obtained when the disease was refractory, from a patient treated with antithyroid drugs. The sequence came from a female donor with Graves disease. The V gene is TRBV28, the J gene TRBJ2-1, with 7 bases aligning to TRBD1. The CDR3 DNA sequence: TGTGCCAGCAGCACGAACCGGGGACAGCCTTATCTTGAGCAGTTCTTC. Translating it yields CASSTNRGQPYLEQFF.